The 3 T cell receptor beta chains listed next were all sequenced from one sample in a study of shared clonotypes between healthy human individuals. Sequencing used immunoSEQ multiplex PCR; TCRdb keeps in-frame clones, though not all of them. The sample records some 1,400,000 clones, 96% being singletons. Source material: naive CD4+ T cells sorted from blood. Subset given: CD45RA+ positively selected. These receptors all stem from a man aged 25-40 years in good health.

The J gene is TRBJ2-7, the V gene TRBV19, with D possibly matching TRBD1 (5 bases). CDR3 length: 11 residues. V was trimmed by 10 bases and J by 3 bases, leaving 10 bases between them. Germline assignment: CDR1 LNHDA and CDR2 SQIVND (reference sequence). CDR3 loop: CATQGNYEQYF. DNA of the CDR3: TGTGCCACCCAGGGAAACTACGAGCAGTACTTC.

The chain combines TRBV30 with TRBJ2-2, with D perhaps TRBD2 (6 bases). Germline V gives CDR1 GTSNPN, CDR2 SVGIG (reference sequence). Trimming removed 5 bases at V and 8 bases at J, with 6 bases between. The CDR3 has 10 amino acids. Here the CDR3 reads CAWGRGELFF. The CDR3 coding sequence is TGTGCCTGGGGGAGGGGGGAGCTGTTTTTT.

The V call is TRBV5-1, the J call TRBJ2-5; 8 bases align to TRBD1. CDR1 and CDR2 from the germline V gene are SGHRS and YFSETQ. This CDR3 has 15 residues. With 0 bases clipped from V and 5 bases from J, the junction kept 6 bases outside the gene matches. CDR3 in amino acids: CASSLAGTGDETQYF. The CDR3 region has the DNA TGCGCCAGCAGCTTGGCGGGGACAGGTGATGAGACCCAGTACTTC.